This T cell receptor (beta chain) emerged from a study of Tregs in tolerant kidney transplant recipients. TCRdb's table, derived via immunoSEQ multiplex PCR, lists solely in-frame clones and lacks some. This repertoire shows around 77,000 clones, more than 95% found once; its top ten account for roughly 0.59%. After removal of 1 base from V and 5 bases from J, the junction contained 9 bases not matched to a gene. CDR3 length: 16 residues. CDR1 is SGHAT, CDR2 FQNNGV, per germline. The rearrangement joins TRBV11-2 to TRBJ2-7; TRBD1 matches at 9 bases. This sample comprised CD4+ T cells from blood, obtained before the transplant. This TCR was recovered from a human donor who received a combined kidney and bone marrow transplant. The CDR3 loop is CASSLGYRDRENEQYF. CDR3 coding DNA: TGTGCCAGCAGCTTAGGGTATCGGGACAGGGAGAACGAGCAGTACTTC. Together with reference TRBV11-2 and TRBJ2-7, the CDR3 gives the full variable domain: EAGVAQSPRYKIIEKRQSVAFWCNPISGHATLYWYQQILGQGPKLLIQFQNNGVVDDSQLPKDRFSAERLKGVDSTLKIQPAKLEDSAVYLCASSLGYRDRENEQYFGPGTRLTVT.